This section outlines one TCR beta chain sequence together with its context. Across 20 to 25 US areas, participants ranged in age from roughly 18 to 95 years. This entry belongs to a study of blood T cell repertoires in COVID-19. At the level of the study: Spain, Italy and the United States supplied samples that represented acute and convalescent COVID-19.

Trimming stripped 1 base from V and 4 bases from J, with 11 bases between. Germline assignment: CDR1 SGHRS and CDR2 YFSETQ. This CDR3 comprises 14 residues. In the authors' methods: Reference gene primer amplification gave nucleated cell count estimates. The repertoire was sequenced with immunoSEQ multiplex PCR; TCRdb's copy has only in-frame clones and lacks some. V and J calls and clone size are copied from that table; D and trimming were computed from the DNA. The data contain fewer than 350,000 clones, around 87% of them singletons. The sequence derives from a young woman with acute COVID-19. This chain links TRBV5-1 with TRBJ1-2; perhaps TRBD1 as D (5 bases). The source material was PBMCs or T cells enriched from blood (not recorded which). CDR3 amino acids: CASSLNQGTYGYTF. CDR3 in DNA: TGCGCCAGCAGCTTGAACCAGGGAACCTATGGCTACACCTTC.